These 7 T cell receptor beta chains were sequenced from one sample in a study of T cell changes during pregnancy in multiple sclerosis. TCRdb's copy holds only in-frame clones and misses some; the assay was immunoSEQ multiplex PCR. Of approximately 68,000 clones in the sample, about nine tenths are singletons; the top ten hold roughly 0.7%. The input for sequencing was peripheral blood, taken in the third trimester of pregnancy. Source of these receptors: a female donor in good health, enrolled as a control in a pregnancy study.

This chain connects TRBV5-1 to TRBJ1-1; D call uncertain. The germline V and J ends were trimmed by 4 bases and 3 bases, with 13 bases remaining between them. CDR1 is SGHRS and CDR2 is YFSETQ in the germline V gene. This CDR3 region has 14 residues. The CDR3 loop is CASSPGSPYTEAFF. The CDR3 bases are TGCGCCAGCAGCCCGGGGAGCCCCTACACTGAAGCTTTCTTT.

This chain connects TRBV19 to TRBJ1-2; tentatively, D is TRBD1 (5 bases). V lost 5 bases to trimming and J lost 5 bases, with 9 bases between them. The CDR3 runs to 12 residues. Germline assignment: CDR1 LNHDA and CDR2 SQIVND (reference sequence). Written as DNA, the CDR3 is TGTGCCAGTAGTGCAGGGACTTATGGCTACACCTTC. This translates into CASSAGTYGYTF.

V usage is TRBV27 and J usage is TRBJ1-1, with D perhaps matching TRBD1 (5 bases). The CDR3 has 13 amino acids. The germline gives CDR1 MNHEY, CDR2 SMNVEV (reference sequence). V lost 0 bases, J lost 8 bases, and 10 bases lay in between. In DNA, the CDR3 is TGTGCCAGCAGTTTATCGGGGCAGCAAGAAGCTTTCTTT. Translation gives CASSLSGQQEAFF.

V is TRBV5-1 and J is TRBJ2-1; 9 bases agree with TRBD2. The CDR3 sequence is 15 residues long. The germline CDR1 and CDR2 sequences are SGHRS and YFSETQ. V was pared by 4 bases and J by 7 bases, with 9 bases of the junction left unmatched. This CDR3 is CASSHGTSQENEQFF. The CDR3 coding sequence is TGCGCCAGCAGCCACGGGACTAGCCAAGAGAATGAGCAGTTCTTC.

This chain joins TRBV7-2 and TRBJ2-1, with TRBD2 identical over 16 bases. Germline assignment: CDR1 SGHTA and CDR2 FQGNSA. The CDR3 length is 14 residues. After removal of 4 bases from V and 12 bases from J, the junction contained 3 bases not matched to a gene. CDR3: CASSWGTSGGAQFF. The CDR3 DNA is TGTGCCAGCAGCTGGGGGACTAGCGGGGGGGCGCAGTTCTTC.

This clone was recorded a few times. The chain is built from TRBV10-2 and TRBJ2-1; D gene unclear. From germline, CDR1 is WSHSY and CDR2 SAAADI. V lost 3 bases and J 8 bases, leaving 5 bases between the germline ends. This CDR3 contains 11 residues. The CDR3 nucleotides read TGCGCCAGCAGTGATCGGGATGAGCAGTTCTTC. Amino acids: CASSDRDEQFF.

V is TRBV10-3 and J is TRBJ2-5; TRBD1 is a possible D gene (6 bases). The CDR3 spans 17 residues. V lost 3 bases and J lost 2, with 19 bases in between. Germline-derived CDR1 and CDR2 are ENHRY and SYGVKD. The DNA for the CDR3 is TGTGCCATCAGTGACCCTGGACGGGGACAAAGACAAGAGACCCAGTACTTC. It encodes CAISDPGRGQRQETQYF.